Listed here are 30 T cell receptor beta chains from one sample, sequenced in a study of cytomegalovirus exposure and HLA in healthy donors. Data came from immunoSEQ multiplex PCR; TCRdb stores just in-frame clones and leaves some out. The sample holds approximately 65,000 clones, 80% to 95% seen once. The sample taken for sequencing was PBMCs. The receptors stem from a man between 18 and 29 years old in good health and CMV-seropositive.

The V and J genes are TRBV28 and TRBJ2-2, with 8 bases lining up with TRBD1. The CDR3 consists of 16 residues. Germline V gene sequence: CDR1 MDHEN, CDR2 SYDVKM. The V gene end was trimmed by 3 bases and the J gene end by 3 bases; junction bases not matched to a gene: 6. The CDR3 nucleotides are TGTGCCAGCAGTTTGACGGACAGGGTGGACACCGGGGAGCTGTTTTTT. Protein sequence: CASSLTDRVDTGELFF.

This rearrangement joins TRBV19 to TRBJ1-5, with D unclear. Germline V gives CDR1 LNHDA, CDR2 SQIVND (reference sequence). Between the trimmed V and J ends, which lost 1 base and 5 bases, there was a span of 9 bases. CDR3 length equals 14 residues. The CDR3 sequence is CASSIGGVYQPQHF. The CDR3 nucleotides read TGTGCCAGTAGTATAGGAGGTGTCTATCAGCCCCAGCATTTT.

This sequence joins TRBV10-3 and TRBJ2-7; D is possibly TRBD2 (6 bases). The CDR3 runs to 14 residues. The V gene's germline CDR1 is ENHRY and CDR2 SYGVKD. V was clipped by 8 bases and J by 2 bases, with 16 bases between them. The CDR3 region has the DNA TGTGCCATCGCGGCGACCGGGAGCCCCTACGAGCAGTACTTC. It encodes CAIAATGSPYEQYF.

The CDR3 DNA follows: TGCGCCAGCAGCCAAGATGGAGGACTAGCGAGACAAGAGACCCAGTACTTC. The encoded protein is CASSQDGGLARQETQYF. The chain employs TRBV4-1 and TRBJ2-5, with 9 bases identical to TRBD2. The length of the CDR3 is 17 residues. CDR1 is MGHRA and CDR2 is YSYEKL in the germline V gene. The V gene end was trimmed by 0 bases and the J gene end by 2 bases; junction bases not matched to a gene: 7.

This chain connects TRBV4-1 to TRBJ2-7, with a weak D call TRBD1 (5 bases). Looked up from germline, CDR1 is MGHRA and CDR2 is YSYEKL. Trimming cost V 1 base and J 5 bases, with 9 bases left between them. The CDR3 length is 13 residues. CDR3 in DNA: TGCGCCAGCAGCCAAGTAAAAGGGGACGAGCAGTACTTC. Translating gives CASSQVKGDEQYF.

This clone appeared a few times. J is TRBJ2-5 and V is TRBV11-2; 9 bases align to TRBD2. This CDR3 has 14 residues. V lost 3 bases, J lost 4 bases, and 3 bases stayed unmatched. Looked up from germline, CDR1 is SGHAT and CDR2 is FQNNGV. The CDR3 is CASSFGTSSETQYF. Here the CDR3 DNA reads TGTGCCAGCAGCTTCGGGACTAGCTCAGAGACCCAGTACTTC.

The chain has TRBV5-1 and TRBJ2-7, with 11 nucleotides matching TRBD2. The CDR3 covers 15 residues. From germline, CDR1 is SGHRS and CDR2 YFSETQ. Trimming at V came to 2 bases and at J to 3 bases, leaving 4 bases not matched to a gene. CDR3 nucleotide sequence: TGCGCCAGCAGCTTCGGACTAGCGGGTGTCTACGAGCAGTACTTC. Amino acids: CASSFGLAGVYEQYF.

V is TRBV6-5 and J is TRBJ1-2; D is ambiguous. The V end lost 9 bases, the J end lost 0 bases, and 17 bases lay between the germline ends. CDR1 MNHEY and CDR2 SVGAGI come from the germline V gene. The CDR3 is made up of 15 amino acids. CDR3 region: CARGEPQPSNYGYTF. For the CDR3, the DNA is TGTGCCAGGGGTGAGCCACAGCCATCTAACTATGGCTACACCTTC.

This rearrangement joins TRBV5-1 to TRBJ1-1; possible D gene TRBD1, 6 bases. Trimming took 4 bases from V and 1 from J, leaving 11 bases between them. The CDR3 loop spans 14 amino acids. The germline gives CDR1 SGHRS, CDR2 YFSETQ. The CDR3 sequence is CASSTGTRNTEAFF. DNA for the CDR3: TGCGCCAGCAGCACCGGGACACGGAACACTGAAGCTTTCTTT.

The V call is TRBV6-1, the J call TRBJ2-3, with D uncertain. Per the germline V gene, CDR1 is MNHNS and CDR2 is SASEGT. The CDR3 contains 12 residues. Trimming stripped 5 bases from V and 2 bases from J, with 5 bases between. CDR3 DNA sequence: TGTGCCAGCAGTCTAAACACAGATACGCAGTATTTT. Residues: CASSLNTDTQYF.

The rearrangement links TRBV5-6 to TRBJ1-1; D is unresolved. The CDR3 has 13 amino acids. V gave up 3 bases and J gave up 4 bases, with 10 bases separating them. CDR1 and CDR2 from the germline V gene are SGHDT and YYEEEE. CDR3 residues: CASSWGDRTEAFF. The CDR3 DNA sequence: TGTGCCAGCAGCTGGGGAGATCGCACTGAAGCTTTCTTT.

The chain employs TRBV19 and TRBJ2-3; 10 bases line up with TRBD1. Germline CDR1 and CDR2: LNHDA and SQIVND (reference sequence). The CDR3 runs to 15 residues. Germline trimming cut 7 bases from V and 3 bases from J; bases unmatched to any gene: 7. This CDR3 reads CASTAGTGVTDTQYF. In DNA form, the CDR3 reads TGTGCCAGTACCGCCGGGACAGGGGTAACAGATACGCAGTATTTT.

This chain connects TRBV7-8 to TRBJ2-7; 8 bases agree with TRBD2. V lost 6 bases and J lost 0; bases outside the gene matches: 7. The CDR3 sequence is 15 residues long. Germline CDR1 is SGHVS and CDR2 is FQNEAQ. The CDR3 spells CASSFSGIRSYEQYF. CDR3 bases: TGTGCCAGCAGTTTTAGCGGGATCCGCTCCTACGAGCAGTACTTC.

The V gene is TRBV28, the J gene TRBJ2-1; weak D call: TRBD2 (6 bases). Germline CDR1 is MDHEN and CDR2 is SYDVKM. V was trimmed by 3 bases and J by 6 bases, leaving 15 bases between them. CDR3 size: 15 residues. The CDR3 region has the DNA TGTGCCAGCAGTTTGCCCCCTACGGGGGTCAATGAGCAGTTCTTC. Translating it yields CASSLPPTGVNEQFF.

This chain connects TRBV6-1 to TRBJ2-7, with 8 bases that match TRBD2. V shed 5 bases, J shed 6 bases, and the junction held 12 bases outside the gene matches. Per the germline V gene, CDR1 is MNHNS and CDR2 is SASEGT. The CDR3 consists of 15 residues. The CDR3 nucleotides read TGTGCCAGCAGTCCCGGGACTAGTCAAGGAATCGAGCAGTACTTC. It translates to CASSPGTSQGIEQYF.

This clone was counted a single time. This sequence joins TRBV6-5 and TRBJ1-2; 7 nucleotides match TRBD1. The CDR3 contains 14 residues. Per germline, CDR1 MNHEY and CDR2 SVGAGI. J was trimmed by 4 bases and V by 2 bases; bases with no gene match: 4. The CDR3 loop reads CASSYDRAPYGYTF. The DNA for the CDR3 is TGTGCCAGCAGTTACGACAGGGCCCCCTATGGCTACACCTTC.

This clone showed up just once. The rearrangement uses TRBV11-2 and TRBJ2-6, with TRBD2 matching over 7 bases. The V and J ends lost 2 bases and 4 bases, in that order; junction bases with no gene match: 8. The germline V gene encodes CDR1 SGHAT and CDR2 FQNNGV. The CDR3 is 17 residues long. CDR3 sequence (DNA): TGTGCCAGCAGCTTAAACCCGCGGGGGACCGGGGCCAACGTCCTGACTTTC. Protein: CASSLNPRGTGANVLTF.

This chain joins TRBV30 and TRBJ2-7; 10 nucleotides match TRBD2. CDR3 length: 13 amino acids. Germline CDR1 is GTSNPN and CDR2 is SVGIG (reference sequence). V lost 4 bases, J lost 6 bases, and 6 bases stayed unmatched. Here the CDR3 reads CAWTSAGGSEQYF. CDR3 nucleotide sequence: TGTGCCTGGACATCAGCGGGAGGGTCCGAGCAGTACTTC.

This CDR3 is CASSFRGRYNEQFF. The CDR3, as DNA: TGTGCCAGCAGCTTTAGGGGGCGCTACAATGAGCAGTTCTTC. This chain connects TRBV5-8 to TRBJ2-1; 7 nucleotides line up with TRBD1. The germline V gene encodes CDR1 SGHTS and CDR2 YDEGEE. The CDR3 consists of 14 residues. V trimming: 2 bases; J trimming: 3 bases; junction bases outside the gene matches: 2.

Worth noting for this clone: A junction boundary mismatches the germline segment, possibly from a read error. This sequence joins TRBV6-5 and TRBJ2-1; D might be TRBD1 (5 bases). The CDR3 consists of 15 residues. Germline V gene sequence: CDR1 MNHEY, CDR2 SVGAGI. The DNA of the CDR3 is TGTGCCAGCAGTTACAATCAGGGCCTTTCCAATGATCAGTTCTTC. Translated, it gives CASSYNQGLSNDQFF.

The rearrangement joins TRBV7-8 to TRBJ2-7, with TRBD2 identical over 12 bases. Trimming took 5 bases from V and 3 from J; bases not matched to a gene: 20. The CDR3 is 20 amino acids. Germline CDR1 and CDR2: SGHVS and FQNEAQ. The CDR3 nucleotides are TGTGCCAGCAGCCGCGGCGTAACAGGGGCCGGGACTAGCGGGTACTACGAGCAGTACTTC. It encodes CASSRGVTGAGTSGYYEQYF.

V gene TRBV7-8 combines with J gene TRBJ2-7; 8 nucleotides match TRBD2. The V and J ends lost 1 base and 0 bases, in that order; junction bases with no gene match: 2. Germline CDR1 reads SGHVS; CDR2 reads FQNEAQ. This CDR3 has 15 amino acids. The CDR3 nucleotides read TGTGCCAGCAGCTTAGAGCGGGAGCACTCCTACGAGCAGTACTTC. It yields the protein CASSLEREHSYEQYF.

The rearrangement uses TRBV27 and TRBJ2-7; D might be TRBD1 (5 bases). V was clipped by 10 bases and J by 0 bases, with 25 bases between them. CDR1 MNHEY and CDR2 SMNVEV come from the germline V gene (reference sequence). The CDR3 has 17 residues. The CDR3 sequence: CANTTERAGPHSYEQYF. CDR3 nucleotide sequence: TGTGCCAATACAACCGAAAGAGCAGGGCCCCACTCCTACGAGCAGTACTTC.

This chain links TRBV28 with TRBJ1-3; no clear D gene. Germline V gene data show CDR1 as MDHEN and CDR2 as SYDVKM. The CDR3 is 12 amino acids. Trimming took off 2 bases at V and 5 bases at J, with 4 bases between the two ends. The CDR3 DNA follows: TGTGCCAGCAGTTTAGCGCGAAACACCATATATTTT. It is translated as CASSLARNTIYF.

The V gene is TRBV19, the J gene TRBJ2-5, with a possible D match to TRBD1 (6 bases). This CDR3 comprises 13 residues. The germline V and J ends were trimmed by 5 bases and 4 bases, with 11 bases remaining between them. Germline assignment: CDR1 LNHDA and CDR2 SQIVND (reference sequence). The CDR3 is CASSWGRGETQYF. CDR3 DNA sequence: TGTGCCAGTAGTTGGGGCAGGGGAGAGACCCAGTACTTC.

The rearrangement joins TRBV7-3 to TRBJ2-2, with 7 nucleotides matching TRBD2. V was pared by 5 bases and J by 5 bases, with 8 bases of the junction left unmatched. The CDR3 is 15 amino acids. Germline assignment: CDR1 SGHTA and CDR2 FQGTGA. The CDR3: CASSARVGGTGELFF. CDR3 nucleotide sequence: TGTGCCAGCAGCGCGCGGGTGGGAGGGACCGGGGAGCTGTTTTTT.

The chain joins TRBV7-6 to TRBJ1-4; D is unclear. CDR3 length: 17 residues. V lost 5 bases and J 0 bases, leaving 16 bases between the germline ends. The germline gives CDR1 SGHVS, CDR2 FNYEAQ. The CDR3 DNA reads TGTGCCAGCAGCCCCCCCGGGGTTACGGCAACTAATGAAAAACTGTTTTTT. Residues: CASSPPGVTATNEKLFF.

This clone was detected once. The chain recombines TRBV2 with TRBJ1-5; 10 bases agree with TRBD1. V gave up 6 bases and J gave up 6 bases; unmatched junction bases: 8. There are 15 residues in the CDR3. Germline-derived CDR1 and CDR2 are SNHLY and FYNNEI. CDR3 residues: CASSRDRGHGQPQHF. The CDR3 nucleotides read TGTGCCAGCAGCCGCGACAGGGGGCATGGTCAGCCCCAGCATTTT.

Remarks on this clone: This may come from a read error, since a much larger clone is one base off. The same CDR3 is also encoded by other DNA sequences in this sample. The chain links TRBV6-4 to TRBJ2-1, with 9 bases identical to TRBD2. CDR3 length equals 15 residues. CDR1 is MRHNA, CDR2 SNTAGT, per germline. DNA for the CDR3: TGTGCCAGCAGTGACTCGCTCGGGACTAGCAATGAGCAATTCTTC. It translates to CASSDSLGTSNEQFF.

The chain employs TRBV5-1 and TRBJ1-4, with D perhaps TRBD1 (5 bases). Trimming removed 2 bases at V and 7 bases at J, with 12 bases between. From germline, CDR1 is SGHRS and CDR2 YFSETQ. The CDR3 sequence is 14 residues long. The CDR3 loop is CASSFSLQGEKLFF. CDR3 nucleotides: TGCGCCAGCAGCTTTTCCCTTCAGGGTGAAAAACTGTTTTTT. The full variable domain, rest sourced from reference TRBV5-1 and TRBJ1-4, is KAGVTQTPRYLIKTRGQQVTLSCSPISGHRSVSWYQQTPGQGLQFLFEYFSETQRNKGNFPGRFSGRQFSNSRSEMNVSTLELGDSALYLCASSFSLQGEKLFFGSGTQLSVL.